This is a list of T cell receptor beta chains from one sample in a study of T cells in Graves' hyperthyroidism and ophthalmopathy. TCRdb passed the multiplex PCR reads through MiXCR, listing each CDR3 protein once. The repertoire includes 220,000 or so distinct CDR3 sequences, less than 20% of them detected once, and more than 25% sits in the top ten. Sample: blood. The receptors shown here come from a woman between 18 and 29 years old with Graves' ophthalmopathy. Each CDR3 is given with its conserved first and last residue. D genes are given only for firm matches. Clone size is given for some rows only: seen once, a few or many times, or a class if the clone is expanded.

j_call v_call clone_size d_call cdr3_aa cdr3_nt
TRBJ1-5 TRBV7-2 many . CASSLVQLFNQPQHF TGTGCCAGCAGCTTAGTACAGTTGTTCAATCAGCCCCAGCATTTT
TRBJ2-4 TRBV28 . . CASSSLGGAKNIQYF TGTGCCAGCAGCTCCTTGGGCGGGGCTAAAAACATTCAGTACTTC
TRBJ2-1 TRBV5-5 many TRBD2 CASSFSGIYNEQFF TGTGCCAGCAGCTTTAGCGGGATTTACAATGAGCAGTTCTTC
TRBJ2-7 TRBV3-1 many TRBD2 CASSPGLDNEQYF TGTGCCAGCAGCCCGGGACTAGATAACGAGCAGTACTTC
TRBJ2-7 TRBV5-6 . TRBD2 CASSPVTGLAGGPQYF TGTGCCAGCAGCCCCGTCACGGGACTAGCGGGAGGCCCGCAGTACTTC
TRBJ2-2 TRBV28 many . CASSTTGELFF TGTGCCAGCAGTACGACCGGGGAGCTGTTTTTT
TRBJ2-3 TRBV29-1 . TRBD2 CSVSYPGTSGGAITQYF TGCAGCGTCTCCTACCCCGGGACTAGCGGGGGGGCTATTACGCAGTATTTT
TRBJ2-7 TRBV6-1 many . CASAHTYEQYF TGTGCCAGCGCTCATACCTACGAGCAGTACTTC
TRBJ1-6 TRBV19 many TRBD1 CASSIGTGVSPLHF TGTGCCAGTAGTATCGGGACAGGGGTTTCACCCCTCCACTTT
TRBJ1-1 TRBV6-1 . . CASFHSRGNTEAFF TGTGCCAGCTTTCACTCCAGGGGGAACACTGAAGCTTTCTTT
TRBJ2-3 TRBV5-1 many . CASSSAGRQYF TGCGCCAGCAGCTCTGCAGGGAGGCAGTATTTT
TRBJ1-2 TRBV7-8 . TRBD1 CASSLIRTGHYGYTF TGTGCCAGCAGTTTAATCCGGACAGGACACTATGGCTACACCTTC
TRBJ2-2 TRBV7-6 many . CASSRKAGQPNTGELFF TGTGCCAGCAGCCGAAAGGCGGGACAGCCGAACACCGGGGAGCTGTTTTTT
TRBJ2-7 TRBV7-9 once . CASSIRGDSYEQYF TGTGCCAGCAGCATCCGTGGAGACTCCTACGAGCAGTACTTC
TRBJ1-1 TRBV28 many . CASSLLVGYTEAFF TGTGCCAGCAGTTTACTCGTAGGGTACACTGAAGCTTTCTTT
TRBJ2-5 TRBV9 many TRBD2 CASSTGGEETQYF TGTGCCAGCAGCACGGGGGGAGAAGAGACCCAGTACTTC
TRBJ1-2 TRBV6-1 once TRBD1 CASSRRDRDYGYTF TGTGCCAGCAGCCGCCGGGACAGGGACTATGGCTACACCTTC
TRBJ2-1 TRBV20-1 many . CSDLGRNNEQFF TGCAGTGACTTGGGACGGAACAATGAGCAGTTCTTC
TRBJ1-5 TRBV30 many TRBD1 CAWSSGTVGQPQHF TGTGCCTGGAGCAGCGGGACAGTGGGTCAGCCCCAGCATTTT
TRBJ2-7 TRBV27 many TRBD2 CASSQPGLAGKYEQYF TGTGCCAGCAGTCAACCGGGACTAGCGGGCAAATACGAGCAGTACTTC
TRBJ1-6 TRBV4-2 . . CASGQAAGDNSPLHF TGTGCCAGCGGCCAAGCCGCGGGGGATAATTCACCCCTCCACTTT
TRBJ1-1 TRBV20-1 many . CSARAGGNTEAFF TGCAGTGCTAGGGCCGGGGGGAACACTGAAGCTTTCTTT
TRBJ2-1 TRBV25-1 . TRBD2 CASTLAGGGNEQFF TGTGCCAGCACGCTAGCGGGAGGAGGCAATGAGCAGTTCTTC
TRBJ1-6 TRBV12-3/TRBV12-4 many TRBD1 CASSPRDRVASPLHF TGTGCCAGCAGTCCCCGGGACAGGGTAGCTTCACCCCTCCACTTT
TRBJ2-7 TRBV28 many . CASSFGSPYEQYF TGTGCCAGCAGTTTCGGCTCGCCTTACGAGCAGTACTTC
TRBJ1-1 TRBV4-1 . . CASSKGPGVLEAFF TGCGCCAGCAGCAAGGGACCGGGGGTCCTTGAAGCTTTCTTT
TRBJ1-5 TRBV28 few . CASSFVGDGNQPQHF TGTGCCAGCAGTTTTGTTGGGGACGGAAATCAGCCCCAGCATTTT
TRBJ2-1 TRBV7-6 many . CASSPTTGFYNEQFF TGTGCCAGCAGCCCGACTACCGGATTCTACAATGAGCAGTTCTTC
TRBJ1-1 TRBV7-9 many TRBD1 CASSLGRTGGAAEAFF TGTGCCAGCAGCTTAGGTCGGACAGGGGGCGCGGCTGAAGCTTTCTTT
TRBJ2-5 TRBV28 many . CASSSSTWAAQYF TGTGCCAGCAGCTCCTCGACCTGGGCGGCCCAGTACTTC
TRBJ1-1 TRBV5-1 many . CASSPWGDRNTEAFF TGCGCCAGCAGCCCCTGGGGGGACCGGAACACTGAAGCTTTCTTT
TRBJ2-1 TRBV30 many . CAWSWRNEQFF TGTGCCTGGAGTTGGCGAAATGAGCAGTTCTTC
TRBJ2-7 TRBV15 many . CATSRDFQGFEQYF TGTGCCACCAGCAGAGATTTTCAGGGGTTCGAGCAGTACTTC
TRBJ2-5 TRBV19 . . CASSIDPTGWPSQETQYF TGTGCCAGTAGTATAGATCCTACAGGGTGGCCGTCTCAAGAGACCCAGTACTTC
TRBJ2-5 TRBV20-1 . TRBD2 CSAAGTSGRAQYF TGCAGTGCTGCCGGGACTAGCGGGAGGGCCCAATACTTC
TRBJ2-1 TRBV14 . TRBD2 CASSHLTGLAGGRSYNEQFF TGTGCCAGCAGCCATTTGACGGGACTAGCGGGAGGCCGCTCCTACAATGAGCAGTTCTTC
TRBJ2-7 TRBV19 few . CASSSGSLAYYEQYF TGTGCCAGTAGCTCGGGATCACTAGCTTACTACGAGCAGTACTTC
TRBJ1-2 TRBV5-1 many TRBD1 CASSSKQGQGGGYTF TGCGCCAGCAGCTCGAAACAGGGACAGGGTGGTGGCTACACCTTC
TRBJ2-7 TRBV11-3 . . CASSRSGGWGEQYF TGTGCCAGCAGCCGAAGTGGGGGGTGGGGCGAGCAGTACTTC
TRBJ1-1 TRBV7-9 few . CASSPRGFTEAFF TGTGCCAGCAGCCCTAGGGGTTTCACTGAAGCTTTCTTT
TRBJ1-1 TRBV28 many . CASSLGLRAAEAFF TGTGCCAGCAGTTTAGGTCTGAGAGCGGCTGAAGCTTTCTTT
TRBJ2-2 TRBV4-1 many TRBD2 CASSQGLAGAVGELFF TGCGCCAGCAGCCAAGGGCTAGCGGGAGCTGTCGGGGAGCTGTTTTTT
TRBJ2-3 TRBV6-1 many TRBD2 CASSGTSGGWADTQYF TGTGCCAGCAGTGGAACTAGCGGGGGTTGGGCAGATACGCAGTATTTT
TRBJ2-1 TRBV7-9 few . CASSPSPTRNEQFF TGTGCCAGCAGCCCCTCCCCGACTAGGAATGAGCAGTTCTTC
TRBJ2-3 TRBV6-1 many TRBD2 CASSASGTSGVGDTQYF TGTGCCAGCAGCGCTTCCGGGACTAGCGGGGTTGGCGATACGCAGTATTTT